This T cell receptor (beta chain) was identified in a study of spatial heterogeneity in lung cancer. The study, taken as a whole, reports: Blood contained ubiquitous expanded tumor TCRs more at resection than at follow-up.

TCR cDNA molecules each had a unique molecular identifier. TCRdb reprocessed the 5' RACE reads via MiXCR and lists one record per CDR3 protein. In the table there are some 70,000 distinct CDR3 sequences, about 14% of which are singletons. This clonotype was detected only a few times. Its cognate antigen is unknown. Time point denoted: sample taken at primary tumor resection. Unsorted whole RNA from tumor, nontumor lung or frozen PBMC underwent sequencing. With 2 bases clipped from V and 3 bases from J, the junction kept 9 bases outside the gene matches. CDR1 is DFQATT and CDR2 is SNEGSKA in the germline V gene (reference sequence). There are 16 residues in the CDR3.

The V and J genes are TRBV20-1 and TRBJ1-5; 8 nucleotides line up with TRBD1. Here the sequenced sample was PBMCs, taken at surgery. The clonotype was recovered from a male donor with early-stage non-small cell lung cancer. The CDR3 region is CSARSDRGLNNQPQHF. In DNA form, the CDR3 reads TGCAGTGCTAGAAGCGACAGGGGTTTAAACAATCAGCCCCAGCATTTT.